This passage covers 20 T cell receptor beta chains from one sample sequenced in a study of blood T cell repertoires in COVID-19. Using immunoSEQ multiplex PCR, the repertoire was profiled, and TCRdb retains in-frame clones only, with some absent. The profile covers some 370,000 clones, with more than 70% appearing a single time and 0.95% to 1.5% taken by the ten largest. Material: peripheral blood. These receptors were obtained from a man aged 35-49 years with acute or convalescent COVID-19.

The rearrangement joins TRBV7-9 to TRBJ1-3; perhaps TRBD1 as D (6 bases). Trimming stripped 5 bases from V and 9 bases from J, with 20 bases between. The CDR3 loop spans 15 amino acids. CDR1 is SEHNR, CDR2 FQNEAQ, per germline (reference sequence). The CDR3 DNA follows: TGTGCCAGCAGCCCCCCGATGGGACAAACGTTCACCATATATTTT. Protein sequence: CASSPPMGQTFTIYF.

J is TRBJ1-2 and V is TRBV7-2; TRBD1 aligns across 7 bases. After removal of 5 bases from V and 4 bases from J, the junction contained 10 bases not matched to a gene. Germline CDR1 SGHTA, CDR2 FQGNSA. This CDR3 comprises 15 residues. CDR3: CASSLQVGGAYGYTF. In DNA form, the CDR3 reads TGTGCCAGCAGCCTTCAAGTAGGGGGCGCCTATGGCTACACCTTC.

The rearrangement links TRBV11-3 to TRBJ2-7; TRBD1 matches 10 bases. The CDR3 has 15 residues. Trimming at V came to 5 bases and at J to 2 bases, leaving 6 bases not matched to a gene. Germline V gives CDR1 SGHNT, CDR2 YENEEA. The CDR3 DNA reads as TGTGCCAGCAGCCTAGCCGGGACAGGGGCCTACGAGCAGTACTTC. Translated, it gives CASSLAGTGAYEQYF.

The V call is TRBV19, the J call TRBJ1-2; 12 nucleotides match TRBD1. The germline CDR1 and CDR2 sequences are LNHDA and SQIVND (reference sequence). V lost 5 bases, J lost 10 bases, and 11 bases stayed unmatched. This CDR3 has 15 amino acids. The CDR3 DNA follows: TGTGCCAGTAGTGGGAGGGACAGGGGGCCAGCGGACTACACCTTC. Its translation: CASSGRDRGPADYTF. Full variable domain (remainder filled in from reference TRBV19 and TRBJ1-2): DGGITQSPKYLFRKEGQNVTLSCEQNLNHDAMYWYRQDPGQGLRLIYYSQIVNDFQKGDIAEGYSVSREKKESFPLTVTSAQKNPTAFYLCASSGRDRGPADYTFGSGTRLTVV.

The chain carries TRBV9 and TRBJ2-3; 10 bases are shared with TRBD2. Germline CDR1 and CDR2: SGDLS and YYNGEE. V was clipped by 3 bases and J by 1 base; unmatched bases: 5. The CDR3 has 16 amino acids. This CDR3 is CASSADLAGGTDTQYF. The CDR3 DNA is TGTGCCAGCAGCGCCGATCTAGCGGGAGGCACAGATACGCAGTATTTT.

Here the CDR3 reads CASSLLGGSNQPQHF. The CDR3 nucleotides are TGTGCCAGCAGCTTGTTGGGGGGGAGCAATCAGCCCCAGCATTTT. The chain carries TRBV5-5 and TRBJ1-5, with D tentatively TRBD1 (5 bases). Trimming removed 1 base at V and 1 base at J, with 9 bases between. Germline-derived CDR1 and CDR2 are SGHKS and YYEKEE (reference sequence). This CDR3 is 15 amino acids long.

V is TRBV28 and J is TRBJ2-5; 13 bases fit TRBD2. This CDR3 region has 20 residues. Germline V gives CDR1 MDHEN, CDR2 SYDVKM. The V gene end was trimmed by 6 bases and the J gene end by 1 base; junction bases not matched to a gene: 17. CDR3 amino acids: CASSLPTSGGHLYIQETQYF. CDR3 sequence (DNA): TGTGCCAGCAGCCTCCCGACTAGCGGGGGGCACCTTTACATCCAAGAGACCCAGTACTTC.

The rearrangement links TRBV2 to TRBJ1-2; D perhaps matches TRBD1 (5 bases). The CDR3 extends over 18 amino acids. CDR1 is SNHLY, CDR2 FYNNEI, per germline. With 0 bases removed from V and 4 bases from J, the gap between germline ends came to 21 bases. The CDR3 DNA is TGTGCCAGCAGTGAAGCGGGGTCATATAGGGGTCCCGGCTATGGCTACACCTTC. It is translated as CASSEAGSYRGPGYGYTF.

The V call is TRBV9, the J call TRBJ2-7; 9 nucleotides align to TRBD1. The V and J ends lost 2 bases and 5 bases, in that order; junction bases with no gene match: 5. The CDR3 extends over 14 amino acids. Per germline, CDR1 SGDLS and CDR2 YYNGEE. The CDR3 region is CASSVGQGRHEQYF. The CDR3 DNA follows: TGTGCCAGCAGCGTCGGACAGGGGAGACACGAGCAGTACTTC.

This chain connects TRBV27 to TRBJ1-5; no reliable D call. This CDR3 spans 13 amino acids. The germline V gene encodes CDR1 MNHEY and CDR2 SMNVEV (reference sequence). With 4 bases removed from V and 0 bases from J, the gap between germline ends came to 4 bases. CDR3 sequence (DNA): TGTGCCAGCAGTTCGAGTAGCAATCAGCCCCAGCATTTT. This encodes CASSSSSNQPQHF.

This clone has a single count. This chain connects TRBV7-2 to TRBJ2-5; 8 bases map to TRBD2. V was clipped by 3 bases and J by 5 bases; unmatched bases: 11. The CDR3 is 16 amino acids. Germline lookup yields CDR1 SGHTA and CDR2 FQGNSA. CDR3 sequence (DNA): TGTGCCAGCAGCTTGGGTCCGGGACTAGTTCAGGAGACCCAGTACTTC. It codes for CASSLGPGLVQETQYF. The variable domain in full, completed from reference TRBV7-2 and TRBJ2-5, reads GAGVSQSPSNKVTEKGKDVELRCDPISGHTALYWYRQSLGQGLEFLIYFQGNSAPDKSGLPSDRFSAERTGGSVSTLTIQRTQQEDSAVYLCASSLGPGLVQETQYFGPGTRLLVL.

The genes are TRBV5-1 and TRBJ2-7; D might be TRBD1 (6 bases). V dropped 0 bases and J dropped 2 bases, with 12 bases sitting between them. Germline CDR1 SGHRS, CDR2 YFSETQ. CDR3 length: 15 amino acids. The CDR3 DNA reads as TGCGCCAGCAGCTTGGGATACAGGGCCACCTACGAGCAGTACTTC. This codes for CASSLGYRATYEQYF. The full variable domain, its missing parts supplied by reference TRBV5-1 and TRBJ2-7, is KAGVTQTPRYLIKTRGQQVTLSCSPISGHRSVSWYQQTPGQGLQFLFEYFSETQRNKGNFPGRFSGRQFSNSRSEMNVSTLELGDSALYLCASSLGYRATYEQYFGPGTRLTVT.

The chain's CDR3 is CASSLEPGGEYEQYF. The CDR3 DNA follows: TGTGCCAGCAGCTTAGAGCCAGGGGGCGAATACGAGCAGTACTTC. The V and J genes are TRBV7-6 and TRBJ2-7, with 8 bases aligning to TRBD1. The length of the CDR3 is 15 residues. The germline CDR1 and CDR2 sequences are SGHVS and FNYEAQ. The ends lost 1 base at V and 4 bases at J; junction bases unmatched: 6.

CDR3 coding DNA: TGTGCCAAACAGGGATCCTACAATGAGCAGTTCTTC. It is translated as CAKQGSYNEQFF. The rearrangement joins TRBV3-1 (or the pseudogene TRBV3-2) to TRBJ2-1; a weak D match, TRBD1 (6 bases). Germline CDR1 and CDR2: LGHDT and YNNKEL (reference sequence). V was trimmed by 10 bases and J by 1 base, leaving 8 bases between them. The CDR3 spans 12 residues.

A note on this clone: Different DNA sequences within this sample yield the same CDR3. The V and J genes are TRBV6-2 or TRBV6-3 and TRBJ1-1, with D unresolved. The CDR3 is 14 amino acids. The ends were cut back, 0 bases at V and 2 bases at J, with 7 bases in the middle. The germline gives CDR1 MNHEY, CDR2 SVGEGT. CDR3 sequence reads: CASSYSRGNTEAFF. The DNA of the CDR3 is TGTGCCAGCAGTTACTCTCGCGGTAACACTGAAGCTTTCTTT.

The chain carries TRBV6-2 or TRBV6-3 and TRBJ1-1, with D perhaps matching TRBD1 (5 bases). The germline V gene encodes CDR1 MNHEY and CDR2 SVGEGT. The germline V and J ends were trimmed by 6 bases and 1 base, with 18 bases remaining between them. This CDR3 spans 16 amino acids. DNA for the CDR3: TGTGCCAGCAGCCGCCCCTATGGAGGGGAGAACACTGAAGCTTTCTTT. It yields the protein CASSRPYGGENTEAFF.

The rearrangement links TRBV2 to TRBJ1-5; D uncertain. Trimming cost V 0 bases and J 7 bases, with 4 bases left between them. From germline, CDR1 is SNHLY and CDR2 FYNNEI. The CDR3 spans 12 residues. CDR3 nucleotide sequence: TGTGCCAGCAGTGAAGCGGAGCAGCCCCAGCATTTT. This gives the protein CASSEAEQPQHF.

This chain's CDR3 is CASGPPGELFF. The CDR3 DNA is TGTGCCAGCGGCCCCCCCGGGGAGCTGTTTTTT. The chain recombines TRBV5-8 with TRBJ2-2; the D is unclear. Between the trimmed V and J ends, which lost 7 bases and 6 bases, there was a span of 7 bases. The CDR3 contains 11 residues. Germline values: CDR1 SGHTS, CDR2 YDEGEE.

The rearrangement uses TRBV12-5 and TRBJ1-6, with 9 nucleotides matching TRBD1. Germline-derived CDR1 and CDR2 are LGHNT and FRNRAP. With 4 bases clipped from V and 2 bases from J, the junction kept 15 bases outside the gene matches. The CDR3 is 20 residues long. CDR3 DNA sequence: TGTGCTAGTGGTTGGGACCCGGGACAGGGAGGAAGGACCTATAATTCACCCCTCCACTTT. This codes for CASGWDPGQGGRTYNSPLHF.

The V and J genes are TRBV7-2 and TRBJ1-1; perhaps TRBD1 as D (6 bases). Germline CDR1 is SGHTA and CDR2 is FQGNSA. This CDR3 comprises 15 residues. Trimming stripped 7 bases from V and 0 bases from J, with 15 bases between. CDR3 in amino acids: CASTRPGTMNTEAFF. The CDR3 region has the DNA TGTGCCAGCACCCGACCCGGGACAATGAACACTGAAGCTTTCTTT.